What follows are 25 T cell receptor beta chains derived from one specimen sequenced in a study of OX40 agonist ivuxolimab in advanced cancers. The repertoire was sequenced with immunoSEQ multiplex PCR; TCRdb's copy has only in-frame clones and lacks some. This table holds about 90,000 clones, around 89% found once. The sample here was CD4+ or CD8+ T cells sorted from blood, taken in a trial of the OX40 agonist ivuxolimab. These receptors originate from an adult with an advanced solid tumor such as melanoma, head and neck, liver or kidney cancer.

Here the CDR3 DNA reads TGTGCCAGCAGCCGGGACAGGGGGCGACGGGATGAAAAACTGTTTTTT. Protein product: CASSRDRGRRDEKLFF. The V gene is TRBV6-6, the J gene TRBJ1-4, with 12 bases fitting TRBD1. V gave up 6 bases and J gave up 6 bases; unmatched junction bases: 8. There are 16 residues in the CDR3. Looked up from germline, CDR1 is MNHNY and CDR2 is SVGAGI (reference sequence).

In nucleotides, the CDR3 is TGTGCCAGCTCACCAGGAGAGGAAAAACTGTTTTTT. Translated: CASSPGEEKLFF. The chain joins TRBV18 to TRBJ1-4; D is uncertain. Trimming removed 2 bases from V and 8 bases from J, with 6 bases in between. Germline V gene data show CDR1 as KGHSH and CDR2 as LQKENI. CDR3 length: 12 residues.

This chain joins TRBV27 and TRBJ1-1; D is unclear. The CDR3 extends over 14 amino acids. Trimming removed 3 bases at V and 5 bases at J, with 13 bases between. CDR1 MNHEY and CDR2 SMNVEV come from the germline V gene (reference sequence). DNA of the CDR3: TGTGCCAGCAGTTTGACGCGGAGGAAAACTGAAGCTTTCTTT. Its protein product is CASSLTRRKTEAFF.

The chain joins TRBV6-4 to TRBJ2-1; 8 bases fit TRBD2. V shed 2 bases, J shed 0 bases, and the junction held 0 bases outside the gene matches. This CDR3 is built from 15 residues. The germline CDR1 and CDR2 sequences are MRHNA and SNTAGT. Here the CDR3 DNA reads TGTGCCAGCAGTGACACTAGCGGCTCCTACAATGAGCAGTTCTTC. Amino acids: CASSDTSGSYNEQFF.

The chain joins TRBV11-3 to TRBJ2-7, with 9 bases that match TRBD1. The CDR3 loop spans 14 amino acids. V gave up 8 bases and J gave up 6 bases; unmatched junction bases: 11. Germline V lookup: CDR1 SGHNT, CDR2 YENEEA. The CDR3 nucleotides read TGTGCCAGCCGAATTTCCGGGACAGGGTCCGAGCAGTACTTC. Translating it yields CASRISGTGSEQYF.

The chain is built from TRBV7-6 and TRBJ1-5; 7 positions match TRBD1. Looked up from germline, CDR1 is SGHVS and CDR2 is FNYEAQ. The CDR3 runs 14 residues. Trimming cost V 1 base and J 7 bases; bases outside gene matches: 4. The CDR3: CASSLGQGGQPQHF. The DNA for the CDR3 is TGTGCCAGCAGCTTAGGACAGGGCGGACAGCCCCAGCATTTT. Full variable domain (remainder filled in from reference TRBV7-6 and TRBJ1-5): GAGVSQSPRYKVTKRGQDVALRCDPISGHVSLYWYRQALGQGPEFLTYFNYEAQQDKSGLPNDRFSAERPEGSISTLTIQRTEQRDSAMYRCASSLGQGGQPQHFGDGTRLSIL.

The rearrangement joins TRBV21-1 to TRBJ1-5; TRBD1, the table's D call, was not compared with the DNA. TRBV21-1 is reported as a pseudogene. The CDR3 runs to 14 residues. The CDR3 DNA reads as TGTGCCAGCAGCAATTCAGGGGTCGGGAAGCCCCAGCATTTT. It codes for CASSNSGVGKPQHF.

With respect to this clone: The sample carries other DNA sequences with the same CDR3. V gene TRBV18 combines with J gene TRBJ1-2, with 7 bases that match TRBD1. The CDR3 sequence is 13 residues long. Trimming at V came to 6 bases and at J to 3 bases, leaving 4 bases not matched to a gene. The V gene's germline CDR1 is KGHSH and CDR2 LQKENI. The CDR3 is CASSPDRDYGYTF. The CDR3 DNA follows: TGTGCCAGCTCGCCCGACAGGGACTATGGCTACACCTTC. Complete variable domain (other parts from reference TRBV18 and TRBJ1-2): NAGVMQNPRHLVRRRGQEARLRCSPMKGHSHVYWYRQLPEEGLKFMVYLQKENIIDESGMPKERFSAEFPKEGPSILRIQQVVRGDSAAYFCASSPDRDYGYTFGSGTRLTVV.

The V gene is TRBV11-2, the J gene TRBJ2-1; unclear D gene. Per germline, CDR1 SGHAT and CDR2 FQNNGV. The V end lost 1 base, the J end lost 6 bases, and 7 bases lay between the germline ends. This CDR3 spans 13 amino acids. CDR3 protein: CASSLGMGNEQFF. Written as DNA, the CDR3 is TGTGCCAGCAGCTTAGGCATGGGCAATGAGCAGTTCTTC.

The J gene is TRBJ2-7, the V gene TRBV9, with TRBD2 matching over 10 bases. Unmatched junction bases numbered 9, after V lost 5 bases and J lost 4 bases. From germline, CDR1 is SGDLS and CDR2 YYNGEE. The CDR3 length is 15 residues. The CDR3 nucleotides read TGTGCCAGCAGTGCGGGAGCGGGAGGGCCTTACGAGCAGTACTTC. This codes for CASSAGAGGPYEQYF. Drawing the rest from reference TRBV9 and TRBJ2-7, the complete variable domain is DSGVTQTPKHLITATGQRVTLRCSPRSGDLSVYWYQQSLDQGLQFLIQYYNGEERAKGNILERFSAQQFPDLHSELNLSSLELGDSALYFCASSAGAGGPYEQYFGPGTRLTVT.

The chain employs TRBV19 and TRBJ2-7; the D gene is possibly TRBD1 (6 bases). The CDR3 has 13 residues. Trimming pared 7 bases from V and 3 bases from J, leaving 13 bases between. The germline gives CDR1 LNHDA, CDR2 SQIVND (reference sequence). The CDR3 loop reads CASTGTPIYEQYF. CDR3 in DNA: TGTGCCAGTACCGGGACACCAATCTACGAGCAGTACTTC.

This clone appeared once. This chain connects TRBV18 to TRBJ2-7, with TRBD1 as a possible D gene (6 bases). Trimming removed 6 bases at V and 2 bases at J, with 14 bases between. Germline CDR1 KGHSH, CDR2 LQKENI. The CDR3 loop spans 14 amino acids. CDR3 region: CASSPRQVTYEQYF. The CDR3 DNA sequence: TGTGCCAGCTCTCCGAGACAGGTTACCTACGAGCAGTACTTC.

V and J are TRBV5-1 and TRBJ2-4, with 8 bases identical to TRBD2. Germline CDR1 reads SGHRS; CDR2 reads YFSETQ. This CDR3 region has 14 residues. J lost 9 bases, V lost 0 bases, and 5 bases had no gene match. The CDR3 is CASSLELAEGIQYF. The CDR3 coding sequence is TGCGCCAGCAGCTTGGAACTAGCGGAGGGCATTCAGTACTTC.

The chain uses TRBV9 and TRBJ2-5; D possibly matches TRBD1 or TRBD2 (7 bases each). Germline lookup yields CDR1 SGDLS and CDR2 YYNGEE. The CDR3 sequence is 13 residues long. V lost 4 bases and J lost 7, with 14 bases in between. CDR3 residues: CASSLTGEGTQYF. The CDR3 DNA sequence: TGTGCCAGCAGCTTAACAGGGGAGGGGACCCAGTACTTC. Complete variable domain (other parts from reference TRBV9 and TRBJ2-5): DSGVTQTPKHLITATGQRVTLRCSPRSGDLSVYWYQQSLDQGLQFLIQYYNGEERAKGNILERFSAQQFPDLHSELNLSSLELGDSALYFCASSLTGEGTQYFGPGTRLLVL.

V is TRBV4-1 and J is TRBJ2-3; D is ambiguous. Germline V CDR1 and CDR2: MGHRA, YSYEKL. V was cut by 0 bases and J by 5 bases, with 9 bases left in between. CDR3 length: 14 amino acids. The CDR3 DNA is TGCGCCAGCAGCCAAGAGCGGCGGCTAGATACGCAGTATTTT. This sequence encodes CASSQERRLDTQYF.

This sequence joins TRBV10-1 and TRBJ2-1; TRBD2 matches 9 bases. J lost 8 bases, V lost 4 bases, and 9 bases had no gene match. The CDR3 has 15 residues. Germline V lookup: CDR1 WNHNN, CDR2 SYGVQD (reference sequence). The CDR3 is CASSGGRASFYEQFF. In DNA form, the CDR3 reads TGCGCCAGCAGTGGCGGGAGGGCGAGTTTCTATGAGCAGTTCTTC.

The rearrangement uses TRBV30 and TRBJ1-6; TRBD1 is a possible D gene (5 bases). This CDR3 contains 13 residues. V lost 4 bases and J lost 5, with 9 bases in between. Germline V gene sequence: CDR1 GTSNPN, CDR2 SVGIG (reference sequence). CDR3 protein: CAWTDSNNSPLHF. CDR3 sequence (DNA): TGTGCCTGGACAGACAGTAATAATTCACCCCTCCACTTT.

This clone came up a few times. This chain uses TRBV6-5 with TRBJ1-2; TRBD1 aligns across 9 bases. The CDR3 runs 13 residues. V gave up 4 bases and J gave up 6 bases; unmatched junction bases: 3. Germline V gene sequence: CDR1 MNHEY, CDR2 SVGAGI. CDR3 in DNA: TGTGCCAGCAGTTTAGGGACAGGGAATGGCTACACCTTC. This codes for CASSLGTGNGYTF.

The chain uses TRBV6-1 and TRBJ1-5; D is uncertain. This CDR3 has 17 residues. With 0 bases removed from V and 2 bases from J, the gap between germline ends came to 14 bases. Germline V gene lookup returns CDR1 MNHNS and CDR2 SASEGT. Here the CDR3 DNA reads TGTGCCAGCAGTGAAGCGGCCGGTGTGGAGGGCAATCAGCCCCAGCATTTT. Its translation is CASSEAAGVEGNQPQHF.

The rearrangement links TRBV27 to TRBJ2-3; D gene ambiguous. V was shortened by 4 bases and J by 2 bases, with 7 bases between the two germline ends. Germline-derived CDR1 and CDR2 are MNHEY and SMNVEV (reference sequence). The CDR3 is made up of 13 amino acids. The CDR3 reads CASSSGLTDTQYF. CDR3 DNA sequence: TGTGCCAGCAGTTCTGGCCTCACAGATACGCAGTATTTT.

The V gene is TRBV27, the J gene TRBJ2-3; the D gene is possibly TRBD2 (6 bases). Germline assignment: CDR1 MNHEY and CDR2 SMNVEV (reference sequence). The CDR3 has 13 residues. With 6 bases removed from V and 10 bases from J, the gap between germline ends came to 17 bases. Written as DNA, the CDR3 is TGTGCCAGCAGCGTCCTACTAGCAAGGGCGCAGTATTTT. The encoded protein is CASSVLLARAQYF.

CDR3 loop: CASSVRDRYNEQFF. The CDR3 DNA reads TGTGCCAGCAGTGTCCGGGACAGGTACAATGAGCAGTTCTTC. The chain recombines TRBV6-1 with TRBJ2-1, with 8 bases that match TRBD1. Germline V lookup: CDR1 MNHNS, CDR2 SASEGT. Trimming at V came to 4 bases and at J to 4 bases, leaving 3 bases not matched to a gene. The CDR3 contains 14 residues.

The J gene is TRBJ1-1, the V gene TRBV5-4; D is possibly TRBD1 (5 bases). The length of the CDR3 is 16 residues. V lost 2 bases and J 0 bases, leaving 14 bases between the germline ends. CDR1 SGHNT and CDR2 YYREEE come from the germline V gene (reference sequence). The CDR3 DNA reads TGTGCCAGCAGCTTCGGATACGGGGCCATGAACACTGAAGCTTTCTTT. Protein: CASSFGYGAMNTEAFF.

The genes are TRBV10-3 and TRBJ2-2, with 8 nucleotides matching TRBD1. Per the germline V gene, CDR1 is ENHRY and CDR2 is SYGVKD. V shed 11 bases, J shed 1 base, and the junction held 3 bases outside the gene matches. CDR3 length equals 13 residues. CDR3 protein: CAAGTGNTGELFF. CDR3 in DNA: TGTGCCGCCGGGACAGGGAACACCGGGGAGCTGTTTTTT.

The V gene is TRBV19, the J gene TRBJ1-4, with D tentatively TRBD1 (5 bases). Trimming cost V 6 bases and J 8 bases, with 16 bases left between them. The length of the CDR3 is 14 residues. From germline, CDR1 is LNHDA and CDR2 SQIVND (reference sequence). CDR3 nucleotides: TGTGCCAGTAGGACCTGGGGGGGTAAAGAAAAACTGTTTTTT. Translated: CASRTWGGKEKLFF.